This record looks at one T cell receptor beta chain sequence and its context. These data originate in a study of blood T cell repertoires in COVID-19. Across the whole study: Specimens from acute and convalescent COVID-19 originated in the United States, Italy and Spain. Sources were T cells, B-cell-depleted T cells, or PBMCs; the material itself was cDNA or gDNA.

Per the study methods: Estimation of nucleated cell counts relied on the amplification of reference gene primers. Produced via immunoSEQ multiplex PCR; TCRdb's table is partial and in-frame only. V, J and clone size are those of that table, while D and trimming were read from the DNA. In the table there are about 21,000 clones, 65% to 85% of which are singletons. This CDR3 is built from 18 residues. With 0 bases removed from V and 0 bases from J, the gap between germline ends came to 17 bases. Germline loops: CDR1 SGHRS, CDR2 YFSETQ. Sequenced input: peripheral blood. The V gene is TRBV5-1, the J gene TRBJ2-3; possibly TRBD2 for D (6 bases). This clonotype originated in a man aged 80 or over with active or convalescent COVID-19. CDR3 protein: CASSLARGTVASTDTQYF. CDR3 in DNA: TGCGCCAGCAGCTTGGCCCGCGGGACTGTCGCTAGCACAGATACGCAGTATTTT. Filled out from reference TRBV5-1 and TRBJ2-3, the complete variable domain reads KAGVTQTPRYLIKTRGQQVTLSCSPISGHRSVSWYQQTPGQGLQFLFEYFSETQRNKGNFPGRFSGRQFSNSRSEMNVSTLELGDSALYLCASSLARGTVASTDTQYFGPGTRLTVL.